One and the same sample provided the 5 T cell receptor beta chains below, sequenced in a study of patients and donors after allogeneic stem cell transplantation. TCRdb analysed the RT-PCR reads with MiXCR anew, one entry per CDR3 protein. Here the sample spans about 410,000 distinct CDR3 sequences, more than 15% being singletons. The specimen was blood, either unsorted or a sorted T cell fraction (not recorded which). The receptors come from a human donor who was either an allogeneic HSCT recipient or a stem cell or donor lymphocyte infusion donor (not recorded which). It is not recorded whose cells these are; they may come from a transplant donor.

This clonotype was seen a few times. The chain joins TRBV18 to TRBJ2-7; D is possibly TRBD1 (6 bases). Germline assignment: CDR1 KGHSH and CDR2 LQKENI. The CDR3 has 15 residues. The ends were cut back, 2 bases at V and 3 bases at J, with 14 bases in the middle. The CDR3 loop is CASSPTPRDIYEQYF. The DNA of the CDR3 is TGTGCCAGCTCACCAACCCCCCGGGACATCTACGAGCAGTACTTC.

This clonotype has a handful of counts. The chain employs TRBV6-5 and TRBJ2-3, with 8 nucleotides matching TRBD1. The junction had 6 bases not matched to a gene; V was cut back by 2 bases and J by 2 bases. Germline CDR1 MNHEY, CDR2 SVGAGI. CDR3 size: 16 residues. The CDR3 nucleotides read TGTGCCAGCAGTTACGCTCGGACAGGGAACACAGATACGCAGTATTTT. Its protein product is CASSYARTGNTDTQYF.

The chain is built from TRBV5-5 and TRBJ1-2, with D uncertain. V was clipped by 0 bases and J by 6 bases, with 18 bases between them. CDR1 is SGHKS, CDR2 YYEKEE, per germline (reference sequence). The CDR3 has 16 residues. The CDR3 loop is CASSLALRSREDGYTF. In nucleotides, the CDR3 is TGTGCCAGCAGCTTGGCCTTGCGGAGCCGAGAGGATGGCTACACCTTC.

The rearrangement links TRBV24-1 to TRBJ1-2; D not resolved. CDR1 is KGHDR and CDR2 is SFDVKD in the germline V gene. V lost 5 bases, J lost 2 bases, and 8 bases lay in between. The CDR3 is 13 residues long. In DNA form, the CDR3 reads TGTGCCACCAGTGGGAACAGCAACTATGGCTACACCTTC. It yields the protein CATSGNSNYGYTF.

There are a few counts of this clonotype. The chain employs TRBV27 and TRBJ2-1; the match to TRBD1 covers 9 bases. The CDR3 loop spans 15 amino acids. From germline, CDR1 is MNHEY and CDR2 SMNVEV (reference sequence). V was pared by 10 bases and J by 7 bases, with 14 bases of the junction left unmatched. CDR3 nucleotide sequence: TGTGCCACCAAAACCCGGGACAGGGAGGGAAATGAGCAGTTCTTC. It codes for CATKTRDREGNEQFF.